This T cell receptor (beta chain) appears in the sequencing data of a study of blood T cell repertoires in COVID-19. Study background: T cells, B-cell-depleted T cells, or PBMCs provided the cDNA or gDNA that served as material.

Sequencing used immunoSEQ multiplex PCR; TCRdb keeps in-frame clones, though not all of them. This table has fewer than 50,000 clones, 70% to 90% appearing once. Material: peripheral blood. This clonotype was sampled from a man between 60 and 70 years old with COVID-19, enrolled during active disease.

The CDR3 bases are TGTGCCAGCAGCCCGAGCTCGGGGGACACTGAAGCTTTCTTT. As protein: CASSPSSGDTEAFF. The rearrangement links TRBV7-9 to TRBJ1-1; a weak D match, TRBD1 (5 bases). Between the trimmed V and J ends, which lost 5 bases and 3 bases, there was a span of 13 bases. Germline V gene data show CDR1 as SEHNR and CDR2 as FQNEAQ (reference sequence). CDR3 length: 14 residues.